These T cell receptor beta chains were read from a single sample in a study of vaccination and CD4 T cells after COVID-19. TCRdb called the PCR reads again in MiXCR, with one record for every CDR3 protein. The data hold about 21,000 distinct CDR3 sequences, with 45% to 70% observed a single time. Their specific antigens are unknown. What was sequenced was CD4+ T cells from blood, cultured in vitro. Receptors were obtained from a human donor who had recovered from COVID-19. Both conserved end residues are part of each CDR3. The D gene is left open where the match is weak. Size tells how often a clone was seen (once, few, many) or the class of an expanded clone, and some rows leave it out.

j_call,d_call,clone_size,v_call,cdr3_aa,cdr3_nt
TRBJ1-5,NA,NA,TRBV7-8,CASSPRGGPVGPQHF,TGTGCCAGCAGCCCCCGGGGGGGGCCGGTAGGGCCCCAGCATTTT
TRBJ1-1,TRBD1,NA,TRBV4-3,CASSPQGVANTEAFF,TGCGCCAGCAGCCCGCAGGGGGTTGCGAACACTGAAGCTTTCTTT
TRBJ1-2,NA,NA,TRBV11-2,CASSQQTDYGYTF,TGTGCCAGCAGCCAACAGACAGACTATGGCTACACCTTC
TRBJ1-3,NA,NA,TRBV19,CASSRAGTDGNTIYF,TGTGCCAGTAGTAGAGCCGGGACGGACGGAAACACCATATATTTT
TRBJ2-3,NA,few,TRBV20-1,CSARPLASTDTQYF,TGCAGTGCTAGACCACTAGCTTCCACAGATACGCAGTATTTT
TRBJ1-5,NA,once,TRBV5-6,CASSLRFGDGNQPQHF,TGTGCCAGCAGCTTGCGGTTCGGGGATGGCAATCAGCCCCAGCATTTT
TRBJ1-1,NA,few,TRBV7-6,CASSSKKNTEAFF,TGTGCCAGCAGCAGTAAGAAGAACACTGAAGCTTTCTTT
TRBJ2-3,TRBD2,NA,TRBV7-6,CASSQERGGTDTQYF,TGTGCCAGCAGCCAGGAGCGGGGGGGCACAGATACGCAGTATTTT
TRBJ1-2,NA,NA,TRBV7-8,CASSLEAGYGYTF,TGTGCCAGCAGCTTAGAGGCAGGATATGGCTACACCTTC
TRBJ2-6,NA,NA,TRBV5-1,CASSPTWGANVLTF,TGCGCCAGCAGTCCGACTTGGGGGGCCAACGTCCTGACTTTC
TRBJ2-1,NA,NA,TRBV5-1,CASSLATLATSSYNEQFF,TGCGCCAGCAGCTTGGCCACTCTAGCGACTAGCTCCTACAATGAGCAGTTCTTC
TRBJ2-1,TRBD2,once,TRBV20-1,CRATSGRGNEQFF,TGCAGGGCGACTAGCGGGAGGGGAAATGAGCAGTTCTTC
TRBJ2-4,NA,NA,TRBV7-2,CASSLDWGLENIQYF,TGTGCCAGCAGCTTAGATTGGGGCCTCGAAAACATTCAGTACTTC
TRBJ2-7,TRBD2,once,TRBV6-1,CASNPGSGGTYEQYF,TGTGCCAGCAACCCGGGAAGCGGGGGAACTTACGAGCAGTACTTC
TRBJ1-2,NA,NA,TRBV12-3/TRBV12-4,CASSEAGQVYGYTF,TGTGCCAGTAGTGAAGCGGGACAAGTATATGGCTACACCTTC
TRBJ1-2,TRBD1,NA,TRBV2,CASSKDRGGGYTF,TGTGCCAGCAGTAAGGACAGGGGGGGTGGCTACACCTTC
TRBJ1-5,NA,NA,TRBV15,CATSRDVVDQPQHF,TGTGCCACCAGCAGAGACGTAGTAGATCAGCCCCAGCATTTT
TRBJ2-3,NA,NA,TRBV7-9,CASSLEGRGTDTQYF,TGTGCCAGCAGCTTAGAAGGACGGGGCACAGATACGCAGTATTTT
TRBJ1-2,NA,few,TRBV15,CATSRGIGRDGYTF,TGTGCCACCAGCAGAGGAATAGGCAGAGATGGCTACACCTTC
TRBJ2-7,TRBD2,NA,TRBV11-3,CASSLILAGAYEQYF,TGTGCCAGCAGCTTAATACTAGCGGGGGCCTACGAGCAGTACTTC
TRBJ1-5,NA,NA,TRBV19,CASTEFGPSNQPQHF,TGTGCCAGTACCGAGTTCGGACCTAGCAATCAGCCCCAGCATTTT
TRBJ2-3,NA,few,TRBV7-2,CASSLVSASTDTQYF,TGTGCCAGCAGCTTAGTCTCGGCTAGCACAGATACGCAGTATTTT
TRBJ1-6,TRBD1,NA,TRBV7-2,CASSLAMGQVYNSPLHF,TGTGCCAGCAGCTTAGCGATGGGACAGGTCTATAATTCACCCCTCCACTTT
TRBJ1-2,TRBD1,NA,TRBV27,CASSLGRGYYGYTF,TGTGCCAGCAGTTTGGGCAGGGGGTACTATGGCTACACCTTC
TRBJ1-2,NA,NA,TRBV28,CASSSPRGVGYGYTF,TGTGCCAGCAGTTCCCCCCGCGGGGTGGGATATGGCTACACCTTC
TRBJ1-6,NA,NA,TRBV7-2,CASSLNGRSSPLHF,TGTGCCAGCAGCTTAAATGGCAGATCTTCACCCCTCCACTTT
TRBJ2-1,NA,NA,TRBV5-8,CASSLGLHNEQFF,TGTGCCAGCAGCTTGGGACTACATAATGAGCAGTTCTTC
TRBJ1-6,TRBD1,NA,TRBV7-2,CASSAGRGSPLHF,TGTGCCAGCAGCGCGGGCAGGGGGTCACCCCTCCACTTT
TRBJ2-7,NA,few,TRBV20-1,CSARYPQGPYEQYF,TGCAGTGCTAGGTACCCACAAGGTCCCTACGAGCAGTACTTC
TRBJ2-7,NA,NA,TRBV12-3/TRBV12-4,CASTRGPLEQYF,TGTGCCAGCACCCGGGGGCCCCTCGAGCAGTACTTC
TRBJ1-6,NA,NA,TRBV2,CASSEGSGPDNSPLHF,TGTGCCAGCAGTGAAGGGTCGGGGCCGGATAATTCACCCCTCCACTTT
TRBJ1-1,NA,NA,TRBV11-2,CASSLRGKTEAFF,TGTGCCAGCAGCCTGCGTGGAAAGACTGAAGCTTTCTTT
TRBJ1-2,NA,NA,TRBV6-1,CASSLGQFLYGYTF,TGTGCCAGCAGCCTCGGACAGTTCCTCTATGGCTACACCTTC